This T cell receptor beta chain comes out of a study of cytomegalovirus exposure and HLA in healthy donors. On the study more broadly: The 100 to 150 validation repertoires and the 666 first-cohort repertoires shared a platform, a later analysis reported. Study-level findings and limits: Researchers catalogued around 150 TCR beta chains as cytomegalovirus-associated. Reported results showed that the classifier diagnosed cytomegalovirus status with high specificity and sensitivity. In vitro work confirmed that a few CMV-associated chains recognize CMV antigens.

The length of the CDR3 is 14 residues. The V end lost 5 bases, the J end lost 8 bases, and 16 bases lay between the germline ends. The germline CDR1 and CDR2 sequences are MNHNS and SASEGT. On this clone itself: Its antigen is not known.

The data were produced by immunoSEQ multiplex PCR, yet TCRdb's version contains in-frame clones alone and is incomplete. The sample consists of 250,000 to 350,000 clones, roughly 86% of them appearing once. This chain connects TRBV6-1 to TRBJ2-1, with TRBD1 as a possible D gene (5 bases). The receptor was isolated from a man younger than 40 in good health and CMV-seronegative. Sequenced sample: PBMCs. CDR3 amino acids: CASSMDKLLDEQFF. DNA for the CDR3: TGTGCCAGCAGTATGGACAAATTGTTGGATGAGCAGTTCTTC.